Here is one T cell receptor (beta chain) with its context. The antigen is undetermined. The data were taken from a study of Ad26.COV2.S vaccination and SARS-CoV-2 variants. The overall study: Donor was one of the participants in the Ad26.COV2.S arm of the COV1001 trial. Ad26.COV2.S, an intramuscular injection, was given once or twice 56 days apart. Whole-study results and caveats: There was reportedly substantial breadth in spike-specific CD8+ and CD4+ T cell responses after vaccination.

This table comes from immunoSEQ multiplex PCR, and its TCRdb copy is limited to in-frame clones, with some not included. The table lists 300,000 to 400,000 clones, 88% of them singletons. Treatment of the sample: some 19 received Ad26.COV2.S at low or high dose, single or two shots; 5 received placebo; per-sample allocation not given. It was on day 63 after the first vaccine or placebo injection that samples were taken. Between the trimmed V and J ends, which lost 8 bases and 3 bases, there was a span of 13 bases. Germline values: CDR1 SNHLY, CDR2 FYNNEI. CDR3 length equals 13 residues. This receptor was obtained from a person between 18 and 65 years old who received the Ad26.COV2.S COVID-19 vaccine or a placebo. The sample in question was peripheral blood, obtained in a trial of Ad26.COV2.S vaccine versus placebo. The chain is built from TRBV2 and TRBJ1-2; D is ambiguous. The CDR3 loop reads CASLRPGDYGYTF. The CDR3 nucleotides read TGTGCCAGCCTCCGTCCGGGCGACTATGGCTACACCTTC.